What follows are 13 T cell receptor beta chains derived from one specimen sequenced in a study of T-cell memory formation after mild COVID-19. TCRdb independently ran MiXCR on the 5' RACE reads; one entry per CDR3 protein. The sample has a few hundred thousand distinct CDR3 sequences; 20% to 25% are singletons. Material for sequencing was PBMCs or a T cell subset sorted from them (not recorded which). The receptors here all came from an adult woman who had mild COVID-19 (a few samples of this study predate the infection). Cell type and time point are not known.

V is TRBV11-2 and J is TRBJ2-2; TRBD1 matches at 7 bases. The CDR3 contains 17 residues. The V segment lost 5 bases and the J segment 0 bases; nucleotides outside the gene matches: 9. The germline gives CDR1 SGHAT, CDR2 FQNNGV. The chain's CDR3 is CASSDGRGRANTGELFF. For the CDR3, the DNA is TGTGCCAGCAGCGACGGAAGGGGGCGGGCGAACACCGGGGAGCTGTTTTTT.

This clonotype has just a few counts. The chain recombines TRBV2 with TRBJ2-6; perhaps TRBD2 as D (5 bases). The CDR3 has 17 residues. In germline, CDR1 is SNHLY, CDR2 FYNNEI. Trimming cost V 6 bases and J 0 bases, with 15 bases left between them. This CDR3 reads CASSRRRGGSGANVLTF. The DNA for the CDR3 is TGTGCCAGCAGCCGCCGGCGCGGAGGCTCTGGGGCCAACGTCCTGACTTTC.

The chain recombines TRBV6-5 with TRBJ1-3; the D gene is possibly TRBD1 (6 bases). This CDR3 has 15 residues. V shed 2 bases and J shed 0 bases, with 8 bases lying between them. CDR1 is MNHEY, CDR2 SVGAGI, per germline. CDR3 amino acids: CASSYQGSSGNTIYF. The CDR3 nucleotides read TGTGCCAGCAGTTACCAGGGGAGCTCTGGAAACACCATATATTTT.

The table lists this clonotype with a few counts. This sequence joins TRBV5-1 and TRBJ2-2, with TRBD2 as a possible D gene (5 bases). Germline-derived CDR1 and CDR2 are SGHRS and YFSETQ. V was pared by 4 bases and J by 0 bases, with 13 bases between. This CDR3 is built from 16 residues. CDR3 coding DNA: TGCGCCAGCAGCCCCCAATGGGAGTCGAACACCGGGGAGCTGTTTTTT. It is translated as CASSPQWESNTGELFF. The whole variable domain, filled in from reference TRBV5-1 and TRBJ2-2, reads KAGVTQTPRYLIKTRGQQVTLSCSPISGHRSVSWYQQTPGQGLQFLFEYFSETQRNKGNFPGRFSGRQFSNSRSEMNVSTLELGDSALYLCASSPQWESNTGELFFGEGSRLTVL.

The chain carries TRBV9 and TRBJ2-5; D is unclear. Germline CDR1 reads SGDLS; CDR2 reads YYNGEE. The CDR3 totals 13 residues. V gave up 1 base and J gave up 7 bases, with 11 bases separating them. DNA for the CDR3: TGTGCCAGCAGCGTAATCTATCACGGGACCCAGTACTTC. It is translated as CASSVIYHGTQYF.

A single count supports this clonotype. CDR3 in amino acids: CASRPGDIRNTEAFF. DNA for the CDR3: TGTGCCAGCAGGCCCGGGGACATACGTAACACTGAAGCTTTCTTT. The chain couples TRBV12-3 or TRBV12-4 to TRBJ1-1, with D possibly TRBD1 on 6 matching bases. V was clipped by 6 bases and J by 2 bases, with 16 bases between them. This CDR3 has 15 amino acids.

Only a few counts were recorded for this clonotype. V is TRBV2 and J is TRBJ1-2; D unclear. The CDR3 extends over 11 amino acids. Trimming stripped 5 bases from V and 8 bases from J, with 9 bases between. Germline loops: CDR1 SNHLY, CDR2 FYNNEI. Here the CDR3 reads CASSLMRGYTF. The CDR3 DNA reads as TGTGCCAGCAGTCTTATGAGAGGCTACACCTTC.

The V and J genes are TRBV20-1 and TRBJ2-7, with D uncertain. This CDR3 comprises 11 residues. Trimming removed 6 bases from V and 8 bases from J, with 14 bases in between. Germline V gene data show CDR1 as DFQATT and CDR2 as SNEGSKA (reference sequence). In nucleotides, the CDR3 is TGCAGTGCCGCCCACGTAGGGAAGCAGTACTTC. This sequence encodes CSAAHVGKQYF.

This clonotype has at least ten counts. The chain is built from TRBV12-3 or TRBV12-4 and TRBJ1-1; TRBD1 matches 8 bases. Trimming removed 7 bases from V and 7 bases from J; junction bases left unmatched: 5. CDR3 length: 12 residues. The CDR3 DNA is TGTGCCAGCACTATAACAGGGGGTGAAGCTTTCTTT. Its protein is CASTITGGEAFF.

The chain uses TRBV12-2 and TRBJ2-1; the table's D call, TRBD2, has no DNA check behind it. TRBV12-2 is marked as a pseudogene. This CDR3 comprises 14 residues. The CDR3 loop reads CASRFPGLADEQFF. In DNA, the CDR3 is TGTGCAAGTCGCTTCCCGGGGCTGGCGGATGAGCAGTTCTTC.

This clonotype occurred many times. CDR3 in amino acids: CASSLLGGGSYGYTF. The CDR3 DNA reads as TGTGCCAGCAGCTTACTCGGGGGGGGCAGCTATGGCTACACCTTC. This chain connects TRBV5-8 to TRBJ1-2, with D possibly TRBD1 on 6 matching bases. This CDR3 contains 15 residues. Germline V lookup: CDR1 SGHTS, CDR2 YDEGEE. Trimming removed 2 bases from V and 4 bases from J, with 15 bases in between.

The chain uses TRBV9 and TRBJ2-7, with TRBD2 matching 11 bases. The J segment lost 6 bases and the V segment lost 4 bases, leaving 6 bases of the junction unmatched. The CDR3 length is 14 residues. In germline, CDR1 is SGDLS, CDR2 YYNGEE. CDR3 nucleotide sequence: TGTGCCAGCAGCACCCTAGCGGGAGGAGGCGAGCAGTACTTC. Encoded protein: CASSTLAGGGEQYF.

CDR3 nucleotide sequence: TGCAGCGTGACCGGACTAGCGGAATCCTACGAGCAGTACTTC. This sequence encodes CSVTGLAESYEQYF. The chain is built from TRBV29-1 and TRBJ2-7; 10 nucleotides line up with TRBD2. The CDR3 loop spans 14 amino acids. The V segment lost 6 bases and the J segment 1 base; nucleotides outside the gene matches: 6. The germline CDR1 and CDR2 sequences are SQVTM and ANQGSEA.